These 4 T cell receptor beta chains share one sample of origin, sequenced in a study of beta chain features in type 1 diabetes. As every portion of the isolated RNA was reverse transcribed, the sequencing read expressed TCRB transcripts. The table came from immunoSEQ multiplex PCR; TCRdb's copy has only in-frame clones and leaves some out. The data hold almost 350,000 clones, with approximately 8.2% observed a single time. Sequenced: central memory CD4+ T cells from blood. The receptors here all came from a woman aged 18-29 years in good health.

This clone has ten or more counts. The identical CDR3 is also encoded by other nucleotide sequences in the sample. The J gene is TRBJ2-5, the V gene TRBV5-1; TRBD1 is a possible D gene (6 bases). This CDR3 spans 13 amino acids. Per the germline V gene, CDR1 is SGHRS and CDR2 is YFSETQ. The ends were cut back, 0 bases at V and 4 bases at J, with 7 bases in the middle. The chain's CDR3 is CASSLARGETQYF. In nucleotides, the CDR3 is TGCGCCAGCAGCTTGGCCAGGGGAGAGACCCAGTACTTC.

This clone appeared many times. The CDR3 sequence: CASSDGAAGNTIYF. The CDR3 DNA reads TGTGCCAGCTCCGACGGGGCAGCTGGAAACACCATATATTTT. The chain joins TRBV18 to TRBJ1-3, with a weak D call TRBD1 (5 bases). The germline V gene encodes CDR1 KGHSH and CDR2 LQKENI. This CDR3 contains 14 residues. With 6 bases removed from V and 2 bases from J, the gap between germline ends came to 11 bases.

This clone came up a few times. The chain links TRBV6-1 to TRBJ2-1; 8 bases are shared with TRBD2. Losses at the gene ends were 8 bases for V and 4 bases for J; bases not matched to a gene: 10. From germline, CDR1 is MNHNS and CDR2 SASEGT. This CDR3 is built from 15 residues. CDR3 nucleotide sequence: TGTGCCAGCCCGGGGGGGAGGCACACTTACAATGAGCAGTTCTTC. Translated: CASPGGRHTYNEQFF.

There are a few counts of this clone. The chain has TRBV28 and TRBJ2-7; D uncertain. The CDR3 is 15 residues long. CDR1 is MDHEN, CDR2 SYDVKM, per germline. The germline V and J ends were trimmed by 6 bases and 0 bases, with 15 bases remaining between them. The CDR3, as DNA: TGTGCCAGCAGCCCTGGACGCGACCTCTCCTACGAGCAGTACTTC. It encodes CASSPGRDLSYEQYF.